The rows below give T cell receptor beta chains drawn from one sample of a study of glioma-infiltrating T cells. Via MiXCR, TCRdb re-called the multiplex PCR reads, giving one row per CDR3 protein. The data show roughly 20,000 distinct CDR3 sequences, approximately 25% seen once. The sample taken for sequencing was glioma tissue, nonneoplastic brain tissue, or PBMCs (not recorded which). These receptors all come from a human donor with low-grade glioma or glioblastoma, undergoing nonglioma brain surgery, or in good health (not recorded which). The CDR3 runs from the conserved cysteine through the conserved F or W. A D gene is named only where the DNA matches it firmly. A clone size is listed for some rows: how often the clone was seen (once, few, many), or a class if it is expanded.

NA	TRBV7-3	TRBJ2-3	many	TGTGCCAGCAGCTTAGCCAGGGGTAATACGCAGTATTTT	CASSLARGNTQYF
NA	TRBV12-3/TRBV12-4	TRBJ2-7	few	TGTGCCAGCAGCTGGGGGCAGGGGAGAAATTACGAGCAGTACTTC	CASSWGQGRNYEQYF
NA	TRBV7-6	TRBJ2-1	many	TGTGCCAGCAGCCAGAGGGGCAATGAGCAGTTCTTC	CASSQRGNEQFF
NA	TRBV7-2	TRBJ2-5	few	TGTGCCAGCGGTAGGATGTACCAAGAGACCCAGTACTTC	CASGRMYQETQYF
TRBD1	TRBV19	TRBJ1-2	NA	TGTGCCAGTTCCCTTAGGGGGGACAGGAACTATGGCTACACCTTC	CASSLRGDRNYGYTF
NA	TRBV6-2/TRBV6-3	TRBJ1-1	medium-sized	TGTGCCAGCAGTTACTGGGCCAGAGGTGTGAACACTGAAGCTTTCTTT	CASSYWARGVNTEAFF
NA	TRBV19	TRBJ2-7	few	TGTGCCAGCAGCAATTCTGGTAGGGCCTACGAGCAGTACTTC	CASSNSGRAYEQYF
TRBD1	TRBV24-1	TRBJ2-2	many	TGTGCCACCAGTGATCCTAATAATGACCCCGACAGGGGGCGGATCAACACCGGGGAGCTGTTTTTT	CATSDPNNDPDRGRINTGELFF
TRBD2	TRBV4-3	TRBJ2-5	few	TGCGCCAGCAGCCAAGAGGCCCCAACGGGACTAGCGGGGGAGACCCAGTACTTC	CASSQEAPTGLAGETQYF
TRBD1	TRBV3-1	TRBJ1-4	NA	TGTGCCAGCAGCCAAACATCGACAGGGGATGGAAAACTGTTTTTT	CASSQTSTGDGKLFF
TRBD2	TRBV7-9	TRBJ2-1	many	TGTGCCAGCAGCCCTAAACGCGGGGGGGCGGACAATGAGCAGTTCTTC	CASSPKRGGADNEQFF
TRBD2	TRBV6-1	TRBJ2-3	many	TGTGCCAGCAGTTCGGCTAGCGGGGGTACAGATACGCAGTATTTT	CASSSASGGTDTQYF
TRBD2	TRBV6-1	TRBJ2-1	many	TGTGCCAGCCGTAGCGGGGGGCCTGAGCAGTTCTTC	CASRSGGPEQFF
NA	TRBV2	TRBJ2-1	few	TGTGCCAGCAGTGATACTAGCCCAATAAATGAGCAGTTCTTC	CASSDTSPINEQFF
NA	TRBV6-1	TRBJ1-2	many	TGTGCCAGCAGCCCCGGGGCGGGCTATGGCTACACCTTC	CASSPGAGYGYTF
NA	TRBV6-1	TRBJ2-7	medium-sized	TGTGCCAGCAGGAGTATTACCGGGAATGGGGCCTCCGAGCAGTACTTC	CASRSITGNGASEQYF
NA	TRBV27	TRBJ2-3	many	TGTGCCAGCAGTTCCAATTGGGGGGGCACAGATACGCAGTATTTT	CASSSNWGGTDTQYF
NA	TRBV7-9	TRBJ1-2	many	TGTGCCAGCACGACTGGCTATGGCTACACCTTC	CASTTGYGYTF
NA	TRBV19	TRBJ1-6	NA	TGTGCCAGTAGTTCCTGGACAGATAATTCACCCCTCCACTTT	CASSSWTDNSPLHF
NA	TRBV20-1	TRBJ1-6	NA	TGCAGTGCTAGAGATCGTCGGGGGGTAGTGTGCTCCTATAATTCACCCCTCCACTTT	CSARDRRGVVCSYNSPLHF